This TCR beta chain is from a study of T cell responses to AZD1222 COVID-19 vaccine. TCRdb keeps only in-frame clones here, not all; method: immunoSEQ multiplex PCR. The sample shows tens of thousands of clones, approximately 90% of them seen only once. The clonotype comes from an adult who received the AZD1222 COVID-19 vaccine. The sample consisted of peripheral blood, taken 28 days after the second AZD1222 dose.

CDR3 DNA: TGTGCCAGCAGCCAAGGAGGCAGAAATGAGCAGTTCTTC. It specifies CASSQGGRNEQFF. V usage is TRBV3-1 (or the pseudogene TRBV3-2) and J usage is TRBJ2-1; D is unresolved. The CDR3 consists of 13 residues. CDR1 is LGHDT, CDR2 YNNKEL, per germline (reference sequence). V was clipped by 1 base and J by 7 bases, with 8 bases between them.